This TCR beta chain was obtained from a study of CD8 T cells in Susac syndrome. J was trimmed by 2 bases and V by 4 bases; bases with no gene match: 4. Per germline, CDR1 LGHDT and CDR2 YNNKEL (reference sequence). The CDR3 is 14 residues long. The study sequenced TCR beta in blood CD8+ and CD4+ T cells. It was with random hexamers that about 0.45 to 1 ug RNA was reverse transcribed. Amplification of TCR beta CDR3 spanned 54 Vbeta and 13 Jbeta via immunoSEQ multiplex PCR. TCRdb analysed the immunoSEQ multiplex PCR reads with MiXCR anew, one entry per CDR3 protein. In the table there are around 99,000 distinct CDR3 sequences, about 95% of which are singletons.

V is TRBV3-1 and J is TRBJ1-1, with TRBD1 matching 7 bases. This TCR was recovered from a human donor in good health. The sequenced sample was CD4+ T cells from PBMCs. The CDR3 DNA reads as TGTGCCAGCAGCCGCGGGACAGCCAACACTGAAGCTTTCTTT. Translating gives CASSRGTANTEAFF.